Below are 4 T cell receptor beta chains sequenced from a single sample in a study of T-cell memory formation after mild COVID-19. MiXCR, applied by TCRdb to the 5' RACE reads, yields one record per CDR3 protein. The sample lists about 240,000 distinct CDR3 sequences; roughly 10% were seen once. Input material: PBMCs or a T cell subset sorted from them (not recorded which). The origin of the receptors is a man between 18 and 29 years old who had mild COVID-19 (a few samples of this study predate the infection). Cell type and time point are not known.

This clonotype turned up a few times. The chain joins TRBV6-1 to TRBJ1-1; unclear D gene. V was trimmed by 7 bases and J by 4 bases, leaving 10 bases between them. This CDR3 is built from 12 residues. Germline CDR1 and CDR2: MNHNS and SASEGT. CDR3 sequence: CASTRWSTEAFF. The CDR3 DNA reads TGTGCCAGCACCCGTTGGAGCACTGAAGCTTTCTTT.

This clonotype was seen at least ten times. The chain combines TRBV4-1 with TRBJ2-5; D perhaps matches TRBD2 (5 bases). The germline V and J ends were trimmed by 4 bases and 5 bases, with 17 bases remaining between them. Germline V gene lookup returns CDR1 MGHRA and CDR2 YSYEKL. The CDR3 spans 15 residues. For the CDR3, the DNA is TGCGCCAGCAGCCTGCCGGACGCCAGAGGGGAGACCCAGTACTTC. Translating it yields CASSLPDARGETQYF.

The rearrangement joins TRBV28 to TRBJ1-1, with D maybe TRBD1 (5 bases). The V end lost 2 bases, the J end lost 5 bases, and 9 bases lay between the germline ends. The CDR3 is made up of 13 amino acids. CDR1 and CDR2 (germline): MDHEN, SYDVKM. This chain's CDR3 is CASSLVAGTEAFF. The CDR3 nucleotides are TGTGCCAGCAGTTTAGTCGCAGGGACTGAAGCTTTCTTT.

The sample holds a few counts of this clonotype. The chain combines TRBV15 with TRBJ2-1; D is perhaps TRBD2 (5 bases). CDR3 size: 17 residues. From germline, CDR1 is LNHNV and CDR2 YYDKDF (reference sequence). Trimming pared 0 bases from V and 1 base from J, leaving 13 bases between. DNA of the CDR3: TGTGCCACCAGCAGAGAGGCTACCCGGAGGTCCTACAATGAGCAGTTCTTC. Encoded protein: CATSREATRRSYNEQFF.